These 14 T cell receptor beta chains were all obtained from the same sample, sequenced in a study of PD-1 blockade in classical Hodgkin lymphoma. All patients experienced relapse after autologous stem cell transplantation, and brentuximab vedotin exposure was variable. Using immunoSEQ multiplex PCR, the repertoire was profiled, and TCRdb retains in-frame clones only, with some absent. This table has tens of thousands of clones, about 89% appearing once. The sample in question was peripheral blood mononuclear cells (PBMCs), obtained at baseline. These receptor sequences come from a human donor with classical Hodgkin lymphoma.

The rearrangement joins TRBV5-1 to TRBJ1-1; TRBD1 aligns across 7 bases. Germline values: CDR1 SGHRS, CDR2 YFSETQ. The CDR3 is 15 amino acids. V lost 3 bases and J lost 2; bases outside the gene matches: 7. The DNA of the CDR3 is TGCGCCAGCAGCTCGCGACAGGGAGGTAACACTGAAGCTTTCTTT. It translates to CASSSRQGGNTEAFF.

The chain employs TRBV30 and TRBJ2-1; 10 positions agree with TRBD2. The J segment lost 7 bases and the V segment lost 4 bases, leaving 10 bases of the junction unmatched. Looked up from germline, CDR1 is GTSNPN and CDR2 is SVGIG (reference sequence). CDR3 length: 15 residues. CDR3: CAWTSGSSLWNEQFF. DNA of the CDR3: TGTGCCTGGACTAGCGGGAGTTCCTTGTGGAATGAGCAGTTCTTC.

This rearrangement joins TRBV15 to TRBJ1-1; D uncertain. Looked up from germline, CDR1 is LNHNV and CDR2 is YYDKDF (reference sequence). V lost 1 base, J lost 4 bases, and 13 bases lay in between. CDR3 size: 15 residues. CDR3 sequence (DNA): TGTGCCACCAGCAGAGCGAGGGCCCTGAGCACTGAAGCTTTCTTT. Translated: CATSRARALSTEAFF.

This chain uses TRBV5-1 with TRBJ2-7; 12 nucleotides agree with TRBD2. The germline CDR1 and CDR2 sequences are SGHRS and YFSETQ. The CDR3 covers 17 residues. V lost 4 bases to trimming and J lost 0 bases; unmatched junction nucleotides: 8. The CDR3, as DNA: TGCGCCAGCAGCCATTGGACTAGCGGGAAAGACTCCTACGAGCAGTACTTC. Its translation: CASSHWTSGKDSYEQYF.

The CDR3 is CASRGLETQYF. The CDR3 nucleotides read TGTGCCAGCAGGGGCTTAGAGACCCAGTACTTC. V usage is TRBV28 and J usage is TRBJ2-5; D ambiguous. The germline V gene has CDR1 MDHEN and CDR2 SYDVKM. The CDR3 sequence is 11 residues long. The V gene lost 6 bases and the J gene lost 4 bases, with 6 bases spanning the gap.

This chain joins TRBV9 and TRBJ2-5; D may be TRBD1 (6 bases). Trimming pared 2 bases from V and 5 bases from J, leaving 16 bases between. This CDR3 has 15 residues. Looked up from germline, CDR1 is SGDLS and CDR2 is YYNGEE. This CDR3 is CASSVSGTGRETQYF. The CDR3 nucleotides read TGTGCCAGCAGCGTTTCCGGAACAGGGCGGGAGACCCAGTACTTC.

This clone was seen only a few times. CDR3 region: CASSFLLYSNQPQHF. The CDR3 DNA follows: TGTGCCAGCAGTTTCCTTCTTTATAGCAATCAGCCCCAGCATTTT. The V and J genes are TRBV28 and TRBJ1-5; no definite D call. V shed 3 bases and J shed 0 bases, with 9 bases lying between them. Germline V gives CDR1 MDHEN, CDR2 SYDVKM. The CDR3 covers 15 residues.

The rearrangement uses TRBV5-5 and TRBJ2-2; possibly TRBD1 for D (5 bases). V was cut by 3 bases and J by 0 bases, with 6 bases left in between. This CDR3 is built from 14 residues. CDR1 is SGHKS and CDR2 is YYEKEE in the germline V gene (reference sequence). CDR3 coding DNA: TGTGCCAGCAGCTCAGGGTCGAACACCGGGGAGCTGTTTTTT. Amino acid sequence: CASSSGSNTGELFF.

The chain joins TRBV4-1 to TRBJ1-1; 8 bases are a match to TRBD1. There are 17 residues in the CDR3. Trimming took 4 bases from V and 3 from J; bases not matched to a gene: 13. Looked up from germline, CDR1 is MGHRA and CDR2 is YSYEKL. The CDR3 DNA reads TGCGCCAGCAGCCTCGACAGGGGAACCCCTAGTGACACTGAAGCTTTCTTT. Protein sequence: CASSLDRGTPSDTEAFF.

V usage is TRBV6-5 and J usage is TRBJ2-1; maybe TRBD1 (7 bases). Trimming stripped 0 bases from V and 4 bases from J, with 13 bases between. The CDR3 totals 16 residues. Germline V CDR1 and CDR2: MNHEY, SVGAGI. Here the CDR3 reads CASSYSEGQSYNEQFF. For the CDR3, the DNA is TGTGCCAGCAGTTACTCGGAGGGACAGAGTTACAATGAGCAGTTCTTC.

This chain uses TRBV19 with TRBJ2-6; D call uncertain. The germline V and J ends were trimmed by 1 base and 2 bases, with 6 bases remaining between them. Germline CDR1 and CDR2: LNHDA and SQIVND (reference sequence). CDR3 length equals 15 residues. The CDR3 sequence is CASSIVLPGANVLTF. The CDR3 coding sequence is TGTGCCAGTAGTATAGTCCTGCCTGGGGCCAACGTCCTGACTTTC.

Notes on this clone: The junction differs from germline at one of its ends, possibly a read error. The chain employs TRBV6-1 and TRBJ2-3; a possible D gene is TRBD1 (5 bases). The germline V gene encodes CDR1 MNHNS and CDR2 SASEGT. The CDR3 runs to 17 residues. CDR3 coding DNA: TGTGCCATCAGTGAGGCGACAGTAACCGCCCGCACAGATACGCAGTATTTT. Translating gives CAISEATVTARTDTQYF.

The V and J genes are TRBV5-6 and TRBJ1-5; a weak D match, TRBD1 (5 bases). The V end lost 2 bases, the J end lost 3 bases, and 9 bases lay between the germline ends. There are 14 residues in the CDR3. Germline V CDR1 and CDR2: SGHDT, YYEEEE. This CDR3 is CASSFQGTNQPQHF. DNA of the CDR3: TGTGCCAGCAGCTTCCAAGGGACCAATCAGCCCCAGCATTTT. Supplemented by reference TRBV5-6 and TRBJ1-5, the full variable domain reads DAGVTQSPTHLIKTRGQQVTLRCSPKSGHDTVSWYQQALGQGPQFIFQYYEEEERQRGNFPDRFSGHQFPNYSSELNVNALLLGDSALYLCASSFQGTNQPQHFGDGTRLSIL.

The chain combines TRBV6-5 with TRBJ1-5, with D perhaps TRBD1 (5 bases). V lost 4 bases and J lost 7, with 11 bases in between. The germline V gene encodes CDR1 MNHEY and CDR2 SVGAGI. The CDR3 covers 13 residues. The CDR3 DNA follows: TGTGCCAGCAGTTCCCAGGGTGGACAGCCCCAGCATTTT. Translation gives CASSSQGGQPQHF.